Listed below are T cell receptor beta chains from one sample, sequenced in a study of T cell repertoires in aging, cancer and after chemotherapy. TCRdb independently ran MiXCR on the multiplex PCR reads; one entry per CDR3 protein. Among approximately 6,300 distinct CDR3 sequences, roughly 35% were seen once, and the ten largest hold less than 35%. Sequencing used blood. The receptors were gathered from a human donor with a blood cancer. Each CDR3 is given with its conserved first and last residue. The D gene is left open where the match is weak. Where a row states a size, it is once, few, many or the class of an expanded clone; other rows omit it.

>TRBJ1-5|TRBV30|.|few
TGTGCCTGGGGGAGGGCCATGCAGCCCCAGCATTTT
CAWGRAMQPQHF
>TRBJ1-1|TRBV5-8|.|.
TGTGCCAGCCGTCGAGAATGGACGGTGAACACTGAAGCTTTCTTT
CASRREWTVNTEAFF
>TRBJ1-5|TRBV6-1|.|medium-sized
TGTGCCAGCAGCGGGGGCCCCGGAGAGCCCCAGCATTTT
CASSGGPGEPQHF
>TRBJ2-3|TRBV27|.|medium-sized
TGTGCCAGCAGTTTACAGGGATCAGATACGCAGTATTTT
CASSLQGSDTQYF
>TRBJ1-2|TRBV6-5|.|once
TGTGCCAGCACCGACAGACCCTATGGCTACACCTTC
CASTDRPYGYTF
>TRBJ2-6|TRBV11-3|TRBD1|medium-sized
TGTGCCAGCAGCCGGACAGGGGTTGGGGCCAACGTCCTGACTTTC
CASSRTGVGANVLTF
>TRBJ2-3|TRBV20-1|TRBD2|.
TGCACCCTTAGCGGGATTGATACGCAGTATTTT
CTLSGIDTQYF
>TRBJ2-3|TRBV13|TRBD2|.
TGTGCCAGCAGCCCGAGACTAGCGGGGGCATACACAGATACGCAGTATTTT
CASSPRLAGAYTDTQYF
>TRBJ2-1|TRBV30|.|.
TGTGCCTGGAGTGACGGAGCTGCCTATGAGCAGTTCTTC
CAWSDGAAYEQFF
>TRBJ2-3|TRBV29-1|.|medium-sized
TGCAGCGTTGAAGGCCGACGCACAGATACGCAGTATTTT
CSVEGRRTDTQYF
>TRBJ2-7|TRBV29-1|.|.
TGCAGCGTTGATGGGGGGGGGCGGAACGAGCAGTACTTC
CSVDGGGRNEQYF
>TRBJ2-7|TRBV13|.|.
TGTGCCAGCAGCTCCCAGGGGGGCGGGCAGTACTTC
CASSSQGGGQYF
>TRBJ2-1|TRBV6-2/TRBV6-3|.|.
TGTGCCAGCAGTTACTCTTGGACTCCCGCTGAGCAGTTCTTC
CASSYSWTPAEQFF
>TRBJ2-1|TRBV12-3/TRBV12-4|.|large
TGTGCCAGCAGCGCCCCTCGGGGGGAGCAGTTCTTC
CASSAPRGEQFF
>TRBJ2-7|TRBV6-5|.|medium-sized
TGTGCCACCCCCTGGTATGGTAGTTACGAGCAGTACTTC
CATPWYGSYEQYF
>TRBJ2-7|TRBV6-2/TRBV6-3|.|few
TGTGCCGCCAACAACCGTCTCGCCTACGAGCAGTACTTC
CAANNRLAYEQYF
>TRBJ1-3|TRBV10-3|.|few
TGTGCCATCAGTGGAGCCAAACGGGGATACCCTGGAAACACCATATATTTT
CAISGAKRGYPGNTIYF
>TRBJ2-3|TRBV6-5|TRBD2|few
TGTGCCAGCAGTTGGACTAGTAGCACAGATACGCAGTATTTT
CASSWTSSTDTQYF
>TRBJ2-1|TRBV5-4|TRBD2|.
TGTGCCAGCAGCTTGGGACTAGCGGGAGTTTGCAATGAGCAGTTCTTC
CASSLGLAGVCNEQFF
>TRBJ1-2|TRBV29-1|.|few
TGCAGCGTTGATCAGGGAAACTATGGCTACACCTTC
CSVDQGNYGYTF
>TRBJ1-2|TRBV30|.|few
TGTGCCTGGAGTGTTCCGGAGAGTGCTAACTATGGCTACACCTTC
CAWSVPESANYGYTF
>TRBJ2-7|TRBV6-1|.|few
TGTGCCAGCACTCGGGTTGGGTACGAGCAGTACTTC
CASTRVGYEQYF
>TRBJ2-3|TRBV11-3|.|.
TGCGCCAGCAGCTTCGCGGGCAGCTCAGATACGCAGTATTTT
CASSFAGSSDTQYF
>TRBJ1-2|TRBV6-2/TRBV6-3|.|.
TGTGCCAGCAGGCAAACTGGACAGTACTACTATGGCTACACCTTC
CASRQTGQYYYGYTF
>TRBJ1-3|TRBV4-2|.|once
TGTGCCAGCAGCCAAGATGGGGAGGGGGGCACCATATATTTT
CASSQDGEGGTIYF
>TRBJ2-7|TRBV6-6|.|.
TGTGCCAGCAGCTTAACAGCTCCCGAGCAGTACTTC
CASSLTAPEQYF
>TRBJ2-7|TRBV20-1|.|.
TGCAGTGCTAGGGCCCGAGGGGGGGTCTCCTACGAGCAGTACTTC
CSARARGGVSYEQYF
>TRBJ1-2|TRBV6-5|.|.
TGTGACAGCAGTTTTAACAACCTCATTAACTATGGCTACACCTTC
CDSSFNNLINYGYTF
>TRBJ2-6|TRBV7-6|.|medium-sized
TGTGCCAGCAGCCTCGGGACTCCCCTCTCTGGGGCCAACGTCCTGACTTTC
CASSLGTPLSGANVLTF
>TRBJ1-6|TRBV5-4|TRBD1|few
TGTGCCAGCAGTGACCGGGACAGGCCAGATAATTCACCCCTCCACTTT
CASSDRDRPDNSPLHF
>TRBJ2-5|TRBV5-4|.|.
TGTGCCAGCAGCCTTCCGGCGCGGGGCTCGGAGACCCAGTACTTC
CASSLPARGSETQYF
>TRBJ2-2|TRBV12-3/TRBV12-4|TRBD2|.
TGTGCCAGCAGTTTCGGTGGGAGGGGTGTCGGGGAGCTGTTTTTT
CASSFGGRGVGELFF
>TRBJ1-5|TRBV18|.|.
TGTGCCAGCATGGCAAGGGGACTCCTCCGTATGGGGAGCAATCAGCCCCAGCATTTT
CASMARGLLRMGSNQPQHF
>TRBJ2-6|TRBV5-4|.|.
TGTGCCAGCAGCTTTGGACAGCCTGGGGCCAACGTCCTGACTTTC
CASSFGQPGANVLTF
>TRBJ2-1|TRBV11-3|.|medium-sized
TGTGCCAGCAGCCTCCGGGGCCGGGAGCAGTTCTTC
CASSLRGREQFF
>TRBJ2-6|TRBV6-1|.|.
TGTGCCAGCAGTGGGGGGGTAACGGGGGCCAACGTCCTGACTTTC
CASSGGVTGANVLTF
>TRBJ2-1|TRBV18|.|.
TGTGCCAGCTCACCACCGGACCGGAGGGAGCAGTTCTTC
CASSPPDRREQFF